Reported below is one TCR beta chain. Residents of approximately 25 US areas, aged about 18 to 95 years, made up the participants. Recovery among Cohort 3 donors was established by two negative PCRs, clearance, or symptom resolution. Clones were sequenced by immunoSEQ multiplex PCR, and TCRdb holds only the in-frame ones, with some missing. This table has approximately 390,000 clones, approximately 90% appearing once. These data come from a study of blood T cell repertoires in COVID-19. Study context: Researchers got acute and convalescent COVID-19 samples from the United States, Italy and Spain. T cells, B-cell-depleted T cells, or PBMCs provided the cDNA or gDNA that served as material.

Looked up from germline, CDR1 is SGHRS and CDR2 is YFSETQ. V shed 4 bases and J shed 2 bases, with 11 bases lying between them. The CDR3 is made up of 14 amino acids. The clonotype comes from a woman aged 50 to 60 who had recovered from COVID-19. The specimen was PBMCs or T cells enriched from blood (not recorded which). The genes are TRBV5-1 and TRBJ2-3; D possibly corresponds to TRBD2 (5 bases). In DNA, the CDR3 is TGCGCCAGCAGCCTGAGCGGCTACACAGATACGCAGTATTTT. This translates into CASSLSGYTDTQYF.